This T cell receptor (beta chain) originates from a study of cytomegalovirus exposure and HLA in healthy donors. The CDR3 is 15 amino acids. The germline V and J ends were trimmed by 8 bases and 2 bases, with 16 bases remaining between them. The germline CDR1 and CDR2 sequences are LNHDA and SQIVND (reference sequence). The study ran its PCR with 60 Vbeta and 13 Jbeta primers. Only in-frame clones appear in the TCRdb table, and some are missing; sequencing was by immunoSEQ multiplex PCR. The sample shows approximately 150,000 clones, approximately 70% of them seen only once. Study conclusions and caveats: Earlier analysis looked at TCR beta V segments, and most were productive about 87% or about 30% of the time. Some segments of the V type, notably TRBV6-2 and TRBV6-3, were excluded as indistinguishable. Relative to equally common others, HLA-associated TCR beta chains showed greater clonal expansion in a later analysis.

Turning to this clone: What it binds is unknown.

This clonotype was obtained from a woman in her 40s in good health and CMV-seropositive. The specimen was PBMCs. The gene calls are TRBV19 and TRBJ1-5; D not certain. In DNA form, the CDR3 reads TGTGCCAGTCGACTGAGGGTGTCGGGCAATCAGCCCCAGCATTTT. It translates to CASRLRVSGNQPQHF.